The following is a T cell receptor (beta chain) sequence with its context. The sample comes from a study of T-cell reconstitution after alpha-beta-depleted transplantation in children. V lost 0 bases to trimming and J lost 8 bases, with 11 bases between them. Germline V gene data show CDR1 as LNHNV and CDR2 as YYDKDF (reference sequence). The CDR3 has 15 residues. Molecular barcoding with unique molecular identifiers was used for the TCRbeta library. TCRdb re-called the PCR reads through MiXCR, storing one row per CDR3 protein. There are hundreds of thousands of distinct CDR3 sequences in the sample; around 17% occur only once, and 1.1% lies in the top ten.

This TCR came from a human donor who donated a stem cell graft to a child with acute myeloid leukemia. The sample consisted of PBMCs from the stem cell graft donor, taken from the stem cell graft. The rearrangement uses TRBV15 and TRBJ1-6; D possibly corresponds to TRBD1 (6 bases). CDR3 sequence reads: CATSRDKGEHSPLHF. In DNA, the CDR3 is TGTGCCACCAGCAGAGATAAGGGGGAACATTCACCCCTCCACTTT.